The 30 T cell receptor beta chains below come from one sample, sequenced in a study of graft-versus-host responses after intestinal transplantation. Produced via immunoSEQ multiplex PCR; TCRdb's table is partial and in-frame only. The sample has roughly 15,000 clones; more than 35% are singletons. The sample in question was alloreactive CD4+ T cells from a mixed lymphocyte reaction culture, obtained before intestinal transplant. The subset: CFSE-low proliferating T cells sorted from approximately 6-day pre-transplant mixed lymphocyte reaction (GvH or HvG direction). These receptors all come from a human patient who received an intestinal transplant.

This clone showed up just a few times. This chain joins TRBV5-8 and TRBJ2-5, with 8 bases matching TRBD2. The last part of the DNA fits TRBJ2-7 better; the J call may be wrong. CDR3 length: 14 residues. The V gene's germline CDR1 is SGHTS and CDR2 YDEGEE. The CDR3 sequence: CASTDGGAIYEQYF. Here the CDR3 DNA reads TGTGCCAGCACCGACGGGGGGGCAATCTACGAGCAGTACTTC.

The chain uses TRBV6-1 and TRBJ2-5; 14 bases are shared with TRBD2. V dropped 4 bases and J dropped 2; count of bases not matched to a gene: 0. The CDR3 spans 15 residues. Germline V gene sequence: CDR1 MNHNS, CDR2 SASEGT. The CDR3 spells CASSGLAGGQETQYF. As DNA, the CDR3 is TGTGCCAGCAGTGGACTAGCGGGGGGGCAAGAGACCCAGTACTTC.

This sequence joins TRBV12-5 and TRBJ1-1; tentative D call: TRBD1 (6 bases). Germline assignment: CDR1 LGHNT and CDR2 FRNRAP. V was trimmed by 2 bases and J by 9 bases, leaving 22 bases between them. The CDR3 contains 16 residues. The CDR3 region is CASGLSLGTLSQKAFF. CDR3 in DNA: TGTGCTAGTGGTTTGTCCCTCGGGACACTATCTCAAAAAGCTTTCTTT. Complete variable domain (other parts from reference TRBV12-5 and TRBJ1-1): DARVTQTPRHKVTEMGQEVTMRCQPILGHNTVFWYRQTMMQGLELLAYFRNRAPLDDSGMPKDRFSAEMPDATLATLKIQPSEPRDSAVYFCASGLSLGTLSQKAFFGQGTRLTVV.

The chain carries TRBV7-9 and TRBJ1-1; 7 nucleotides match TRBD1. Germline V lookup: CDR1 SEHNR, CDR2 FQNEAQ (reference sequence). This CDR3 region has 14 residues. With V trimmed by 3 bases and J by 4 bases, 5 bases remained unmatched. The CDR3 sequence is CASSFVSGGTEAFF. DNA of the CDR3: TGTGCCAGCAGCTTCGTGTCAGGGGGCACTGAAGCTTTCTTT. The variable domain in full, with the rest retrieved from reference TRBV7-9 and TRBJ1-1, is DTGVSQNPRHKITKRGQNVTFRCDPISEHNRLYWYRQTLGQGPEFLTYFQNEAQLEKSRLLSDRFSAERPKGSFSTLEIQRTEQGDSAMYLCASSFVSGGTEAFFGQGTRLTVV.

V gene TRBV11-3 combines with J gene TRBJ2-1; TRBD2 agrees at 9 bases. After removal of 0 bases from V and 3 bases from J, the junction contained 0 bases not matched to a gene. CDR1 is SGHNT and CDR2 is YENEEA in the germline V gene. This CDR3 is built from 15 residues. CDR3 sequence: CASSLERGGYNEQFF. The CDR3 bases are TGTGCCAGCAGCTTAGAGCGGGGGGGCTACAATGAGCAGTTCTTC.

The chain couples TRBV6-1 to TRBJ1-2, with 7 bases aligning to TRBD1. CDR3 length equals 14 residues. Germline V gene sequence: CDR1 MNHNS, CDR2 SASEGT. V shed 6 bases, J shed 1 base, and the junction held 5 bases outside the gene matches. The CDR3 here is CASRGTVSNYGYTF. CDR3 bases: TGTGCCAGCAGGGGGACAGTCAGTAACTATGGCTACACCTTC.

V usage is TRBV5-1 and J usage is TRBJ2-3; weak D call: TRBD1 (6 bases). Germline CDR1 reads SGHRS; CDR2 reads YFSETQ. V lost 6 bases to trimming and J lost 0 bases, with 11 bases between them. The CDR3 spans 14 residues. The CDR3 DNA is TGCGCCAGCAATGGGGGCGCAAGCACAGATACGCAGTATTTT. Amino acid sequence: CASNGGASTDTQYF.

This clone was seen a few times. The V and J genes are TRBV5-1 and TRBJ2-3; 16 positions agree with TRBD2. The J segment lost 8 bases and the V segment lost 4 bases, leaving 7 bases of the junction unmatched. Germline V CDR1 and CDR2: SGHRS, YFSETQ. CDR3 size: 16 residues. The CDR3 protein is CASSPGTSGGAGTQYF. CDR3 DNA: TGCGCCAGCAGCCCAGGGACTAGCGGGGGGGCGGGTACGCAGTATTTT.

The chain recombines TRBV18 with TRBJ1-1; TRBD1 matches 7 bases. This CDR3 region has 15 residues. CDR1 KGHSH and CDR2 LQKENI come from the germline V gene. V shed 3 bases and J 7 bases; nucleotides not matched to a gene: 11. CDR3 sequence (DNA): TGTGCCAGCTCACCCCAGACAGGGTGGACGGGTGAAGCTTTCTTT. It yields the protein CASSPQTGWTGEAFF.

The chain links TRBV7-2 to TRBJ2-2; D not resolved. Germline CDR1 SGHTA, CDR2 FQGNSA. The CDR3 loop spans 14 amino acids. Trimming shortened V by 0 bases and J by 9 bases, and 11 bases separated the two germline ends. The CDR3 reads CASSLAPGVRELFF. As DNA, the CDR3 is TGTGCCAGCAGCTTAGCTCCGGGTGTCAGGGAGCTGTTTTTT.

This clone came up a few times. CDR3 nucleotides: TGTGCCAGCTCCCGACAGGGGACATTAGGCTACACCTTC. This translates into CASSRQGTLGYTF. The V and J genes are TRBV6-5 and TRBJ1-2, with 8 bases identical to TRBD1. V was pared by 8 bases and J by 8 bases, with 10 bases of the junction left unmatched. Germline loops: CDR1 MNHEY, CDR2 SVGAGI. There are 13 residues in the CDR3.

Only a few counts were recorded for this clone. The chain has TRBV5-1 and TRBJ2-5; a possible D gene is TRBD2 (5 bases). CDR3 length: 15 residues. Trimming left V 3 bases short and J 5 bases short, with 17 bases between. Looked up from germline, CDR1 is SGHRS and CDR2 is YFSETQ. The chain's CDR3 is CASSSGGIGSETQYF. As DNA, the CDR3 is TGCGCCAGCAGCTCTGGAGGTATAGGAAGCGAGACCCAGTACTTC.

This clone has a handful of counts. V is TRBV23-1 and J is TRBJ2-5; D is uncertain. TRBV23-1 is reported as an ORF; its role is uncertain. The CDR3 is 16 amino acids. V was pared by 0 bases and J by 4 bases, with 15 bases between. CDR3 coding DNA: TGCGCCAGCAGTCAATCGTGTTGCAGGTCTATAGAGACCCAGTACTTC. This codes for CASSQSCCRSIETQYF.

The chain combines TRBV10-3 with TRBJ2-5; 11 bases match TRBD2. The germline CDR1 and CDR2 sequences are ENHRY and SYGVKD. The V gene end was trimmed by 8 bases and the J gene end by 1 base; junction bases not matched to a gene: 9. This CDR3 is 16 amino acids long. CDR3 sequence: CAIGDPGLAAQETQYF. The CDR3 bases are TGTGCCATCGGCGATCCGGGACTAGCGGCCCAAGAGACCCAGTACTTC.

V and J are TRBV28 and TRBJ1-1; no clear D gene. In germline, CDR1 is MDHEN, CDR2 SYDVKM. There are 13 residues in the CDR3. The V gene lost 5 bases and the J gene lost 1 base, with 8 bases spanning the gap. The CDR3 reads CASSLGGNTEAFF. CDR3 bases: TGTGCCAGCAGTCTCGGTGGGAACACTGAAGCTTTCTTT.

This clone was found a few times. The rearrangement joins TRBV7-6 to TRBJ1-6; the D is unclear. There are 14 residues in the CDR3. V shed 5 bases and J shed 5 bases, with 10 bases lying between them. The germline V gene encodes CDR1 SGHVS and CDR2 FNYEAQ. CDR3 sequence: CASSPQRDNSPLHF. The CDR3 nucleotides read TGTGCCAGCAGCCCCCAGAGGGATAATTCACCCCTCCACTTT.

By frequency in the sample, this clone is medium-sized (0.01 to 0.1%). The junction does not match germline at one end; this may be a read error. The CDR3, as DNA: TGTGCCAGCAGCTTGTCCTTCGAGCAGTACTTC. This codes for CASSLSFEQYF. The rearrangement uses TRBV5-6 and TRBJ2-7, with D unresolved. This CDR3 contains 11 residues. Germline values: CDR1 SGHDT, CDR2 YYEEEE.

This rearrangement joins TRBV7-2 to TRBJ2-1; 7 positions agree with TRBD2. The CDR3 spans 16 residues. Germline CDR1 is SGHTA and CDR2 is FQGNSA. V lost 0 bases and J lost 6; bases outside the gene matches: 8. As DNA, the CDR3 is TGTGCCAGCAGCTTAGCGCACGGGGGGTTTCCCAATGAGCAGTTCTTC. Translation gives CASSLAHGGFPNEQFF.

This clone was recorded a few times. The chain links TRBV20-1 to TRBJ1-2; weak D call: TRBD1 (5 bases). V lost 3 bases, J lost 5 bases, and 7 bases lay in between. CDR1 is DFQATT and CDR2 is SNEGSKA in the germline V gene (reference sequence). This CDR3 is 11 amino acids long. CDR3 amino acids: CSASPGYGYTF. The CDR3, as DNA: TGCAGTGCTAGTCCAGGGTATGGCTACACCTTC.

The chain has TRBV7-2 and TRBJ2-7; possibly TRBD1 for D (7 bases). The V gene lost 5 bases and the J gene lost 7 bases, with 18 bases spanning the gap. The length of the CDR3 is 14 residues. CDR1 and CDR2 (germline): SGHTA, FQGNSA. The CDR3 sequence: CASSPSTGRWEQYF. CDR3 DNA sequence: TGTGCCAGCAGCCCCTCGACAGGGAGGTGGGAGCAGTACTTC.

V and J are TRBV14 and TRBJ2-7, with D possibly TRBD1 on 6 matching bases. Germline V gene sequence: CDR1 SGHDN, CDR2 FVKESK. CDR3 size: 13 residues. Between the trimmed V and J ends, which lost 3 bases and 6 bases, there was a span of 12 bases. CDR3: CASSHTGHGEQYF. The CDR3 nucleotides read TGTGCCAGCAGCCATACGGGACACGGCGAGCAGTACTTC.

This clone was picked up a small number of times. V usage is TRBV7-2 and J usage is TRBJ1-2; D possibly corresponds to TRBD1 (5 bases). V gave up 5 bases and J gave up 1 base, with 20 bases separating them. The CDR3 covers 17 residues. CDR1 SGHTA and CDR2 FQGNSA come from the germline V gene. CDR3 protein: CASSLSPGAANNYGYTF. The CDR3 nucleotides are TGTGCCAGCAGCCTCTCTCCTGGGGCAGCCAATAACTATGGCTACACCTTC.

This chain joins TRBV30 and TRBJ2-3; weak D call: TRBD2 (6 bases). The CDR3 has 14 residues. V was pared by 1 base and J by 8 bases, with 16 bases between. In germline, CDR1 is GTSNPN, CDR2 SVGIG (reference sequence). In nucleotides, the CDR3 is TGTGCCTGGAGTGCTCAAGCGGGCCTGAGTACGCAGTATTTT. Its protein is CAWSAQAGLSTQYF.

The chain employs TRBV11-2 and TRBJ2-7; TRBD1 agrees at 10 bases. CDR1 SGHAT and CDR2 FQNNGV come from the germline V gene. There are 17 residues in the CDR3. Losses at the gene ends were 5 bases for V and 2 bases for J; bases not matched to a gene: 12. The chain's CDR3 is CASSLTPGTGVAYEQYF. The CDR3 nucleotides read TGTGCCAGCAGCCTCACGCCCGGGACAGGGGTCGCCTACGAGCAGTACTTC.

This clone was counted between two and nine times. CDR3: CASRPRTGEDYGYTF. The CDR3 nucleotides are TGCGCCAGCAGACCCCGGACAGGGGAAGACTATGGCTACACCTTC. The chain combines TRBV5-1 with TRBJ1-2; the match to TRBD1 covers 9 bases. Germline trimming cut 5 bases from V and 3 bases from J; bases unmatched to any gene: 8. The CDR3 runs 15 residues. CDR1 SGHRS and CDR2 YFSETQ come from the germline V gene.

The rearrangement uses TRBV29-1 and TRBJ1-2; D gene ambiguous. V lost 3 bases and J 7 bases, leaving 6 bases between the germline ends. This CDR3 contains 10 residues. The germline V gene encodes CDR1 SQVTM and CDR2 ANQGSEA. The CDR3 protein is CSVESPGYTF. The CDR3 DNA reads TGCAGCGTTGAGTCTCCTGGCTACACCTTC.

The chain combines TRBV5-1 with TRBJ2-7, with 11 bases identical to TRBD2. Germline loops: CDR1 SGHRS, CDR2 YFSETQ. The CDR3 is 16 residues long. With V trimmed by 2 bases and J by 4 bases, 8 bases remained unmatched. CDR3 amino acids: CASSLTGTSGSYEQYF. The CDR3 DNA follows: TGCGCCAGCAGCTTAACCGGGACTAGCGGTTCTTACGAGCAGTACTTC.

This clone came up a few times. The chain recombines TRBV19 with TRBJ2-7; D is possibly TRBD1 (6 bases). V was clipped by 7 bases and J by 5 bases, with 15 bases between them. The germline V gene encodes CDR1 LNHDA and CDR2 SQIVND (reference sequence). The CDR3 consists of 13 residues. In DNA form, the CDR3 reads TGTGCCAGTAATGAAGGGGGAAGGAACGAGCAGTACTTC. The encoded protein is CASNEGGRNEQYF.

The V call is TRBV19, the J call TRBJ2-3, with TRBD2 identical over 7 bases. From germline, CDR1 is LNHDA and CDR2 SQIVND (reference sequence). The CDR3 has 15 amino acids. The ends lost 6 bases at V and 4 bases at J; junction bases unmatched: 10. CDR3 sequence (DNA): TGTGCCAGTAGAAACCGGGACTATGGCGCAGATACGCAGTATTTT. It translates to CASRNRDYGADTQYF.

This clone is termed medium-sized. The rearrangement joins TRBV7-2 to TRBJ1-1, with D uncertain. The CDR3 spans 14 residues. Germline loops: CDR1 SGHTA, CDR2 FQGNSA. Deletions cut 1 base from V and 12 bases from J, with 18 bases between. CDR3 protein: CASSLERRDRRTFF. The CDR3 coding sequence is TGTGCCAGCAGCTTAGAACGACGGGATAGGAGGACTTTCTTT.